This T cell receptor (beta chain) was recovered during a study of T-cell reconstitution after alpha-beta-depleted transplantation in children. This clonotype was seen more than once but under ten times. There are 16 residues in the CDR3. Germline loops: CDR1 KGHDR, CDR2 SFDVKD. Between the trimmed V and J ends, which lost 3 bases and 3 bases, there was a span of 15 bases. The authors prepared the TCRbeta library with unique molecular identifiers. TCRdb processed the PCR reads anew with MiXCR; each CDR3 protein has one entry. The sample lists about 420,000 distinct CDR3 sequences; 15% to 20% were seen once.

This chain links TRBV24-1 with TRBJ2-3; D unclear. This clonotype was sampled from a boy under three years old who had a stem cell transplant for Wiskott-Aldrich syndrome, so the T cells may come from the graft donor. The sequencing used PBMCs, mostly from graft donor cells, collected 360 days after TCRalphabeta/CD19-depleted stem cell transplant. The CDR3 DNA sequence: TGTGCCACCAGTGATCCTAGAACCGGACGTACAGATACGCAGTATTTT. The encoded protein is CATSDPRTGRTDTQYF.